The 14 T cell receptor beta chains listed next were all sequenced from one sample in a study of sequential checkpoint blockade in melanoma (dated by TCRdb to between 2019 and 2020). Interpreted using the paper, the treatment or condition label stands for: randomized to nivolumab then ipilimumab (arm A) or the reverse (arm B). Receptor libraries were prepared by the immunoSEQ multiplex PCR assay. Held by TCRdb, this immuneACCESS table contains in-frame sequences only and omits some clones. Under half of the omission traces to an unresolved V gene where checked; the cause of the rest is unknown. Across this sample there are 6,000 or so clones, with roughly 26% seen only once. The ten largest clones add up to over 6.5% of the sample. The sequences come from tumor tissue (inferred from file names), collected from a patient given nivolumab and ipilimumab in sequence. The receptors originated from a human donor with melanoma.

The V call is TRBV30, the J call TRBJ1-1, with D tentatively TRBD1 (5 bases). Germline V CDR1 and CDR2: GTSNPN, SVGIG (reference sequence). V lost 0 bases and J lost 7, with 12 bases in between. This CDR3 is 13 amino acids long. DNA of the CDR3: TGTGCCTGGAGTGTGGGGGATGCGAGTGAAGCTTTCTTT. This codes for CAWSVGDASEAFF.

The genes are TRBV29-1 and TRBJ2-7; 14 bases are a match to TRBD2. The CDR3 has 15 amino acids. Germline V gene lookup returns CDR1 SQVTM and CDR2 ANQGSEA. V shed 6 bases and J 5 bases; nucleotides not matched to a gene: 9. The CDR3 coding sequence is TGCAGCGTCGGAGGGACTAGCGGGGGTTTGAACGAGCAGTACTTC. As protein: CSVGGTSGGLNEQYF.

By frequency in the sample, this clone is medium-sized. The V call is TRBV5-1, the J call TRBJ2-2, with TRBD2 matching 11 bases. Germline V gene data show CDR1 as SGHRS and CDR2 as YFSETQ. The CDR3 covers 17 residues. V lost 0 bases to trimming and J lost 1 base; unmatched junction nucleotides: 2. CDR3 residues: CASSLETSGRNTGELFF. CDR3 DNA sequence: TGCGCCAGCAGCTTGGAAACTAGCGGGAGGAACACCGGGGAGCTGTTTTTT.

This clone was detected ten times or more. The V call is TRBV11-3, the J call TRBJ1-1; no clear D gene. This CDR3 is built from 15 residues. The germline CDR1 and CDR2 sequences are SGHNT and YENEEA. The V end lost 4 bases, the J end lost 4 bases, and 16 bases lay between the germline ends. The CDR3 coding sequence is TGTGCCAGCAGCTCGGCATCCACCCGTCGCACTGAAGCTTTCTTT. Amino acids: CASSSASTRRTEAFF.

Only a few counts were recorded for this clone. V usage is TRBV9 and J usage is TRBJ2-5; D gene ambiguous. From germline, CDR1 is SGDLS and CDR2 YYNGEE. Trimming removed 0 bases at V and 5 bases at J, with 11 bases between. CDR3 length: 14 residues. This chain's CDR3 is CASSVDQALETQYF. The CDR3 nucleotides read TGTGCCAGCAGCGTAGATCAGGCTCTGGAGACCCAGTACTTC.

This chain connects TRBV11-3 to TRBJ2-7; 7 bases are a match to TRBD2. Trimming removed 3 bases from V and 3 bases from J; junction bases left unmatched: 5. The CDR3 is made up of 14 amino acids. The germline V gene has CDR1 SGHNT and CDR2 YENEEA. The DNA of the CDR3 is TGTGCCAGCAGCTTTACGGGAGGCGGCTACGAGCAGTACTTC. Translating it yields CASSFTGGGYEQYF.

The CDR3 sequence is CASSPTSGRAQTQYF. The CDR3 DNA reads TGTGCCAGCAGTCCTACTAGCGGGAGGGCCCAGACCCAGTACTTC. This sequence joins TRBV6-8 and TRBJ2-5; the match to TRBD2 covers 13 bases. Germline assignment: CDR1 MNHGY and CDR2 SAAAGT. The CDR3 totals 15 residues. V dropped 5 bases and J dropped 6; count of bases not matched to a gene: 6.

The chain combines TRBV19 with TRBJ2-4; D call uncertain. The germline V gene encodes CDR1 LNHDA and CDR2 SQIVND (reference sequence). V lost 1 base and J 0 bases, leaving 10 bases between the germline ends. This CDR3 is 16 amino acids long. The CDR3 sequence: CASSIGATLAKNIQYF. CDR3 coding DNA: TGTGCCAGTAGTATAGGGGCAACCCTAGCCAAAAACATTCAGTACTTC.

The J gene is TRBJ2-1, the V gene TRBV6-8; a weak D match, TRBD2 (5 bases). CDR1 is MNHGY and CDR2 is SAAAGT in the germline V gene. The ends were cut back, 5 bases at V and 8 bases at J, with 19 bases in the middle. This CDR3 has 15 amino acids. The CDR3 nucleotides are TGTGCCAGCAGTGAGGAACCGGGATCTAAGGATGAGCAGTTCTTC. This encodes CASSEEPGSKDEQFF.

The V call is TRBV14, the J call TRBJ1-1, with D uncertain. CDR1 and CDR2 (germline): SGHDN, FVKESK. V gave up 3 bases and J gave up 4 bases, with 18 bases separating them. The CDR3 has 16 residues. CDR3 nucleotides: TGTGCCAGCAGCCAGCTGTTCAGCACGGGATCCACTGAAGCTTTCTTT. Translated, it gives CASSQLFSTGSTEAFF.

This clone occurred a few times. The rearrangement uses TRBV12-5 and TRBJ2-1, with TRBD2 matching 8 bases. Germline CDR1 LGHNT, CDR2 FRNRAP. The CDR3 totals 15 residues. The CDR3 DNA sequence: TGTGCCAGCACCGACTGGACTAGCAGAAACAATGAGCAGTTCTTC. Protein product: CASTDWTSRNNEQFF.

The chain joins TRBV6-8 to TRBJ2-2; D may match TRBD1 or TRBD2 (6 bases each). Per germline, CDR1 MNHGY and CDR2 SAAAGT. V was cut by 5 bases and J by 6 bases, with 16 bases left in between. The CDR3 totals 15 residues. CDR3 amino acids: CASSPYGGGPGELFF. The DNA for the CDR3 is TGTGCCAGCAGTCCCTACGGAGGGGGTCCCGGGGAGCTGTTTTTT.

This clone was observed many times. This chain links TRBV6-8 with TRBJ1-5; 7 bases align to TRBD1. Trimming removed 7 bases from V and 6 bases from J; junction bases left unmatched: 12. The CDR3 has 15 amino acids. Germline-derived CDR1 and CDR2 are MNHGY and SAAAGT. The CDR3 protein is CASTKQGQGGQPQHF. CDR3 in DNA: TGTGCCAGCACCAAACAAGGGCAGGGGGGTCAGCCCCAGCATTTT.

This clone is medium-sized by share. This chain connects TRBV10-2 to TRBJ1-1; D is undetermined. Looked up from germline, CDR1 is WSHSY and CDR2 is SAAADI. The CDR3 is 13 residues long. The ends were cut back, 6 bases at V and 0 bases at J, with 8 bases in the middle. The DNA of the CDR3 is TGCGCCAGCAGGGACGGTCTGAACACTGAAGCTTTCTTT. This encodes CASRDGLNTEAFF.